The present entry profiles one TCR beta chain with its context. What it recognizes is unknown. The source of the sample is a study of tumor-infiltrating lymphocytes in localized non-small cell lung cancer. Looking at the study overall: Several tumor histologies, both smoking statuses, and some post-neoadjuvant chemotherapy samples were included. Tumor tissue and non-adjacent uninvolved lung came from each patient.

The length of the CDR3 is 14 residues. Germline V CDR1 and CDR2: LNHDA, SQIVND (reference sequence). The V and J ends lost 4 bases and 9 bases respectively, with 16 bases between them. Broader study findings: Different pieces of the same tissue went to different assays, confounding technical variation with intratumor heterogeneity. Only some patients had TCR sequencing, depending on available tissue.

This table comes from immunoSEQ multiplex PCR, and its TCRdb copy is limited to in-frame clones, with some not included. The sample yields some 13,000 clones, 60% to 80% seen once. Sequencing input: uninvolved lung tissue not adjacent to the tumor. This chain links TRBV19 with TRBJ1-5, with D unresolved. This clonotype originated in a human donor with non-small cell lung cancer. The CDR3 DNA reads TGTGCCAGTAGTACCTTAAGGGAGGGTTGGCCCCAGCATTTT. Amino acid sequence: CASSTLREGWPQHF.